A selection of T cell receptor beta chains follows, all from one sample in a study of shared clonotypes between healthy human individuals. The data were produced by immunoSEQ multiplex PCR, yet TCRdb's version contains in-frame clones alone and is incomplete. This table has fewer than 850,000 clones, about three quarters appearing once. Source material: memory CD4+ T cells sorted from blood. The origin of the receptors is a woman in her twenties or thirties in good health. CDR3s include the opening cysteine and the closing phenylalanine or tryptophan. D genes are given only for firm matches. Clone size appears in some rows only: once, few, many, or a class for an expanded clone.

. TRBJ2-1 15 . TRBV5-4 TGTGCCAGCAGCCGCCCTAGCCACTCCTACAATGAGCAGTTCTTC CASSRPSHSYNEQFF
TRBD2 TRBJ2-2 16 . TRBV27 TGTGCCAGCAGTTTAGGGAGCGGGAGGCACACCGGGGAGCTGTTTTTT CASSLGSGRHTGELFF
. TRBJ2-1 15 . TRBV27 TGTGCCAGCAGTTTATTGTGGGCCTCCTACAATGAGCAGTTCTTC CASSLLWASYNEQFF
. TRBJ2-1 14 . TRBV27 TGTGCCAGCAGCTCCCTCGGGAGAACCCATGAGCAGTTCTTC CASSSLGRTHEQFF
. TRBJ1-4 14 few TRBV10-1 TGCGCCAGCAGTGATAGGGGGAGGGGTGAAAAACTGTTTTTT CASSDRGRGEKLFF
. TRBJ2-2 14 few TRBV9 TGTGCCAGCAGCGTATCCTCGAACACCGGGGAGCTGTTTTTT CASSVSSNTGELFF
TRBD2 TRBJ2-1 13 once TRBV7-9 TGTGCCTTAGGGACTAGCGGGGCCAGGGAGCAGTTCTTC CALGTSGAREQFF
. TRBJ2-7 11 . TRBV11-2 TGTGCCAGCAGCCATGGACCGCCGCAGTACTTC CASSHGPPQYF
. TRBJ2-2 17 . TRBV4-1 TGCGCCAGCAGCGAACGATTAGCACATTGGGCCACCGGGGAGCTGTTTTTT CASSERLAHWATGELFF
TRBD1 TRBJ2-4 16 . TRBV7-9 TGTGCCAGCAGCTTTTGGACCGGGACAGGGTTAAACATTCAGTACTTC CASSFWTGTGLNIQYF
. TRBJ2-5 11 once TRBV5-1 TGCGCCAGCAGCTTAGGGGCATTCGAGTACTTC CASSLGAFEYF
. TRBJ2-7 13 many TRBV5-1 TGCGCCAGCAGTTTGGACGGATACTACGAGCAGTACTTC CASSLDGYYEQYF
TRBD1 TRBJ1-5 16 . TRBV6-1 TGTGCCAGCAGTGATGGAAGACAGGGAAGCAATCAGCCCCAGCATTTT CASSDGRQGSNQPQHF
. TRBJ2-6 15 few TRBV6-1 TGTGCCAGCAGTGAGAAGACCTCTGGGGCCAACGTCCTGACTTTC CASSEKTSGANVLTF
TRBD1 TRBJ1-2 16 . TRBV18 TGTGCCAGCTCACCCGGGCAGTCGGACAGGGAGGGCGGCTACACCTTC CASSPGQSDREGGYTF
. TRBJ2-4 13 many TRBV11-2 TGTGCCAGCAGCTTAGCACCAGAAAACATTCAGTACTTC CASSLAPENIQYF
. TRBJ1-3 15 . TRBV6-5 TGTGCCAGCAGTTACTCGAGGGACAAAGGAAACACCATATATTTT CASSYSRDKGNTIYF
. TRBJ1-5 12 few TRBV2 TGTGCGGAGGGGGGCAGCAATCAGCCCCAGCATTTT CAEGGSNQPQHF
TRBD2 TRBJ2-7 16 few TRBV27 TGTGCCAGCAGTGCCGGACTAGCGGGAGGCCCCTACGAGCAGTACTTC CASSAGLAGGPYEQYF
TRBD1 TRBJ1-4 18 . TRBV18 TGTGCCAGCTCCCAAGACAGGGGGACTCTTTCAACTAATGAAAAACTGTTTTTT CASSQDRGTLSTNEKLFF
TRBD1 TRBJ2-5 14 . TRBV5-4 TGTGCCAGCAGCTCCACAGGGGCGCAAGAGACCCAGTACTTC CASSSTGAQETQYF
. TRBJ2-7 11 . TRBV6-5 TGTGCCAGCAGTTACTCGGGCGAGCAGTACTTC CASSYSGEQYF
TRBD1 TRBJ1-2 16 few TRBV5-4 TGTGCCAGCAGCCGGGGGGGAACAGGGGATTTATATGGCTACACCTTC CASSRGGTGDLYGYTF
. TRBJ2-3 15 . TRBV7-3 TGTGCCAGCAGCTTAATGGGGGCAGTCACAGATACGCAGTATTTT CASSLMGAVTDTQYF
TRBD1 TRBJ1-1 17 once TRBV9 TGTGCCAGCAGCTCCACCGGGACAGCTAAAACAAGGGATGAAGCTTTCTTT CASSSTGTAKTRDEAFF
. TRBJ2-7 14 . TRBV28 TGTGCCAGCAGTTTAGACTGGACCCACTACGAGCAGTACTTC CASSLDWTHYEQYF
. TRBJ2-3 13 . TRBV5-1 TGCGCCAGCAGCTTCCTAGCAACAGATACGCAGTATTTT CASSFLATDTQYF
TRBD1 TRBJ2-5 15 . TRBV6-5 TGTGCCAGCAGTCCTCTACAGGGGGCGGGAGAGACCCAGTACTTC CASSPLQGAGETQYF
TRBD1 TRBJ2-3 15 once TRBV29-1 TGCAGCGTGACCACGACAGGGAATGGGCAAGGTACGCAGTATTTT CSVTTTGNGQGTQYF
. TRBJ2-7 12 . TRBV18 TGTGCCAGCTCAGCGGGACAACCCGAGCAGTACTTC CASSAGQPEQYF
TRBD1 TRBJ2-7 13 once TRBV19 TGTGCCAGTAGACCGACAGGGGGCGGCGAGCAGTACTTC CASRPTGGGEQYF
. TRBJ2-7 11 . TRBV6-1 TGTGCCAGCAGTGAAAATTACGAGCAGTACTTC CASSENYEQYF
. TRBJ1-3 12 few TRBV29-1 TGCAGCGTTGATAGTGATGGAAACACCATATATTTT CSVDSDGNTIYF